Below are 15 T cell receptor beta chains sequenced from a single sample in a study of beta chain features in type 1 diabetes. Study conclusions and caveats: Shortening of TCRB CDR3s, moderate but significant, appeared in all four CD4+ subsets of Type 1 diabetes patients.

The antigens of these receptors remain unknown. Sequencing targeted expressed TCRB transcripts, as all isolated RNA had been reverse transcribed. Some clones are missing from TCRdb's copy, which holds only in-frame ones; the method was immunoSEQ multiplex PCR. The data contain roughly 180,000 clones, approximately 8.4% of them singletons. The sample consisted of central memory CD4+ T cells from blood. All receptors derive from a man between 18 and 29 years old with type 1 diabetes.

This chain joins TRBV6-5 and TRBJ2-7; TRBD1 is a possible D gene (5 bases). The CDR3 covers 11 residues. Germline values: CDR1 MNHEY, CDR2 SVGAGI. The germline V and J ends were trimmed by 8 bases and 7 bases, with 12 bases remaining between them. CDR3 sequence: CASRQGREQYF. The CDR3 nucleotides are TGTGCCAGCCGGCAGGGTCGGGAGCAGTACTTC.

In this sample, this clone turned up a few times. J is TRBJ1-4 and V is TRBV2; a weak D match, TRBD1 (5 bases). The CDR3 runs 14 residues. Germline V gives CDR1 SNHLY, CDR2 FYNNEI. Deletions cut 6 bases from V and 7 bases from J, with 15 bases between. The CDR3 region has the DNA TGTGCCAGCAGCCCAGATGGGAGGGGTGAAAAACTGTTTTTT. Translation: CASSPDGRGEKLFF. Supplemented by reference TRBV2 and TRBJ1-4, the full variable domain reads EPEVTQTPSHQVTQMGQEVILRCVPISNHLYFYWYRQILGQKVEFLVSFYNNEISEKSEIFDDQFSVERPDGSNFTLKIRSTKLEDSAMYFCASSPDGRGEKLFFGSGTQLSVL.

This clone has just a few counts. The chain links TRBV7-2 to TRBJ2-7; 8 nucleotides match TRBD2. CDR1 is SGHTA, CDR2 FQGNSA, per germline. The CDR3 sequence is 15 residues long. J lost 3 bases, V lost 2 bases, and 6 bases had no gene match. The CDR3 DNA is TGTGCCAGCAGCTTAAGCGGCGGGAGGCTCTACGAGCAGTACTTC. Its translation is CASSLSGGRLYEQYF.

This chain connects TRBV19 to TRBJ2-2; 7 bases line up with TRBD1. From germline, CDR1 is LNHDA and CDR2 SQIVND (reference sequence). The J segment lost 4 bases and the V segment lost 5 bases, leaving 10 bases of the junction unmatched. The CDR3 spans 16 residues. CDR3: CASSLATGSFTGELFF. CDR3 nucleotide sequence: TGTGCCAGTAGTCTTGCGACAGGGAGTTTCACCGGGGAGCTGTTTTTT.

V is TRBV18 and J is TRBJ2-2; D unclear. V dropped 3 bases and J dropped 10 bases, with 12 bases sitting between them. The CDR3 contains 13 residues. Germline lookup yields CDR1 KGHSH and CDR2 LQKENI. CDR3 sequence (DNA): TGTGCCAGCTCACCTTCGTGGCTGATGGAGCTGTTTTTT. This gives the protein CASSPSWLMELFF.

This clone was found a few times. The chain recombines TRBV4-3 with TRBJ2-1; 8 bases are a match to TRBD1. The germline CDR1 and CDR2 sequences are LGHNA and YSLEER. With 0 bases clipped from V and 10 bases from J, the junction kept 5 bases outside the gene matches. The CDR3 spans 14 residues. The CDR3 here is CASSQDGQGWEQFF. The CDR3 bases are TGCGCCAGCAGCCAAGACGGACAGGGCTGGGAGCAGTTCTTC.

The sample holds a few counts of this clone. The chain recombines TRBV29-1 with TRBJ1-4; possibly TRBD1 for D (5 bases). This CDR3 has 15 residues. CDR1 SQVTM and CDR2 ANQGSEA come from the germline V gene. The germline V and J ends were trimmed by 1 base and 7 bases, with 16 bases remaining between them. CDR3 amino acids: CSVEGTDGGTEKLFF. CDR3 in DNA: TGCAGCGTTGAAGGCACCGACGGGGGTACTGAAAAACTGTTTTTT.

The chain is built from TRBV6-5 and TRBJ2-4; tentative D call: TRBD2 (6 bases). This CDR3 comprises 15 residues. The germline CDR1 and CDR2 sequences are MNHEY and SVGAGI. V was pared by 4 bases and J by 0 bases, with 10 bases between. The CDR3 DNA is TGTGCCAGCAGTTCTAGCGCTACAGCCAAAAACATTCAGTACTTC. It specifies CASSSSATAKNIQYF.

The chain uses TRBV18 and TRBJ1-4; D ambiguous. This CDR3 spans 12 amino acids. Trimming cost V 9 bases and J 1 base, with 6 bases left between them. Germline loops: CDR1 KGHSH, CDR2 LQKENI. The CDR3 here is CASSRTNEKLFF. Written as DNA, the CDR3 is TGTGCCAGTTCCCGAACTAATGAAAAACTGTTTTTT.

This clone has more than one count but fewer than ten. This chain uses TRBV7-2 with TRBJ2-3; 8 bases line up with TRBD1. Germline CDR1 and CDR2: SGHTA and FQGNSA. V was clipped by 1 base and J by 1 base; unmatched bases: 4. This CDR3 region has 16 residues. CDR3 sequence reads: CASSLVAGQGTDTQYF. In DNA form, the CDR3 reads TGTGCCAGCAGCTTAGTGGCGGGACAGGGCACAGATACGCAGTATTTT.

Concerning this clone itself: This same CDR3 is encoded by further DNA sequences in the sample. V gene TRBV2 combines with J gene TRBJ2-5; tentative D call: TRBD1 (6 bases). The CDR3 contains 12 residues. Germline V gives CDR1 SNHLY, CDR2 FYNNEI. Trimming cost V 3 bases and J 5 bases, with 7 bases left between them. CDR3 loop: CASSDRGETQYF. CDR3 sequence (DNA): TGTGCCAGCAGTGACAGGGGTGAGACCCAGTACTTC.

The chain employs TRBV5-4 and TRBJ1-2; unclear D gene. The germline V gene has CDR1 SGHNT and CDR2 YYREEE (reference sequence). Trimming pared 2 bases from V and 3 bases from J, leaving 14 bases between. The CDR3 sequence is 15 residues long. CDR3 sequence reads: CASSFAETADYGYTF. The CDR3 DNA sequence: TGTGCCAGCAGCTTTGCCGAGACTGCCGACTATGGCTACACCTTC.

This clone has only a few counts. V is TRBV11-2 and J is TRBJ2-5, with D tentatively TRBD2 (5 bases). Germline values: CDR1 SGHAT, CDR2 FQNNGV. Trimming stripped 1 base from V and 5 bases from J, with 8 bases between. CDR3 length: 13 residues. The CDR3, as DNA: TGTGCCAGCAGCTTAGCGGGGTGGGAGACCCAGTACTTC. This encodes CASSLAGWETQYF.

This clone was seen more than once but under ten times. The rearrangement links TRBV18 to TRBJ2-1, with 7 positions matching TRBD2. CDR3 length: 15 amino acids. Trimming at V came to 2 bases and at J to 3 bases, leaving 4 bases not matched to a gene. Germline V gene data show CDR1 as KGHSH and CDR2 as LQKENI. CDR3 protein: CASSPSRENYNEQFF. The CDR3 nucleotides are TGTGCCAGCTCACCATCGCGGGAGAACTACAATGAGCAGTTCTTC.

This chain uses TRBV29-1 with TRBJ1-2; tentative D call: TRBD1 (5 bases). The CDR3 loop spans 12 amino acids. Germline lookup yields CDR1 SQVTM and CDR2 ANQGSEA. With 3 bases removed from V and 3 bases from J, the gap between germline ends came to 8 bases. The CDR3 DNA follows: TGCAGCGTTGAGGGGGGAGACTATGGCTACACCTTC. This encodes CSVEGGDYGYTF.